This T cell receptor (beta chain) stems from a study of blood T cell repertoires in COVID-19. Profiling relied on immunoSEQ multiplex PCR, and the TCRdb table lists in-frame clones only, not all of them. This sample has more than 200,000 clones, with over 75% found just once. With 3 bases clipped from V and 5 bases from J, the junction kept 6 bases outside the gene matches. Germline CDR1 LNHNV, CDR2 YYDKDF (reference sequence). The CDR3 is 14 amino acids. The receptor was derived from a man aged 80 or over with acute or convalescent COVID-19. Sequencing was carried out using peripheral blood. The V call is TRBV15, the J call TRBJ1-1; 7 bases align to TRBD1. The CDR3: CATSRSGQETEAFF. The CDR3 DNA reads as TGTGCCACCAGCAGGAGTGGACAGGAGACTGAAGCTTTCTTT.